A selection of T cell receptor beta chains follows, all from one sample in a study of blood T cell repertoires in COVID-19. The protocol was immunoSEQ multiplex PCR, while the TCRdb copy is restricted to in-frame clones and leaves out a portion. Of about 400,000 clones listed, approximately 88% are singletons. The sample was PBMCs or T cells enriched from blood (not recorded which). The receptors come from a woman aged 40-49 years with acute COVID-19. CDR3s include the opening cysteine and the closing phenylalanine or tryptophan. A D gene is named only where the DNA matches it firmly. A clone size is listed for some rows: how often the clone was seen (once, few, many), or a class if it is expanded.

j_call: TRBJ1-2
clone_size: -
d_call: TRBD1
v_call: TRBV7-2
cdr3_aa: CASSLSWGQGYGYTF
cdr3_nt: TGTGCCAGCAGCTTAAGCTGGGGACAGGGGTATGGCTACACCTTC

j_call: TRBJ1-5
clone_size: -
d_call: -
v_call: TRBV5-8
cdr3_aa: CASSFSDSVSDQPQHF
cdr3_nt: TGTGCCAGCAGCTTTTCGGACAGTGTTAGCGATCAGCCCCAGCATTTT

j_call: TRBJ1-2
clone_size: -
d_call: -
v_call: TRBV2
cdr3_aa: CASSVRQYDGYTF
cdr3_nt: TGTGCCAGCAGCGTCAGACAGTACGATGGCTACACCTTC

j_call: TRBJ2-3
clone_size: few
d_call: TRBD1
v_call: TRBV5-6
cdr3_aa: CASILYRDRVSHTQYF
cdr3_nt: TGTGCCAGCATTTTATACCGGGACAGGGTAAGCCATACGCAGTATTTT

j_call: TRBJ2-1
clone_size: -
d_call: TRBD2
v_call: TRBV5-1
cdr3_aa: CASSRSSGGAHNEQFF
cdr3_nt: TGCGCCAGCAGCCGATCTAGCGGGGGGGCCCACAATGAGCAGTTCTTC

j_call: TRBJ1-1
clone_size: -
d_call: -
v_call: TRBV9
cdr3_aa: CASSPTGNTEAFF
cdr3_nt: TGTGCCAGCAGCCCGACAGGGAACACTGAAGCTTTCTTT

j_call: TRBJ2-2
clone_size: -
d_call: TRBD1
v_call: TRBV11-2
cdr3_aa: CASSSAGTGDGELFF
cdr3_nt: TGTGCCAGCAGCTCCGCCGGGACAGGGGACGGGGAGCTGTTTTTT

j_call: TRBJ1-5
clone_size: -
d_call: -
v_call: TRBV19
cdr3_aa: CASREGVTGQPQHF
cdr3_nt: TGTGCCAGTAGGGAAGGAGTAACCGGTCAGCCCCAGCATTTT

j_call: TRBJ2-5
clone_size: -
d_call: TRBD1
v_call: TRBV2
cdr3_aa: CASSEDRGRQTQYF
cdr3_nt: TGTGCCAGCAGTGAGGACAGGGGGCGTCAGACCCAGTACTTC

j_call: TRBJ1-2
clone_size: -
d_call: -
v_call: TRBV21-1
cdr3_aa: CASSKASGTGLRGYTF
cdr3_nt: TGTGCCAGCAGCAAAGCTTCCGGGACAGGGCTGCGTGGCTACACCTTC

j_call: TRBJ2-1
clone_size: -
d_call: -
v_call: TRBV23-1
cdr3_aa: CASSQGGLPFKDEQFF
cdr3_nt: TGCGCCAGCAGTCAGGGGGGACTTCCCTTTAAGGATGAGCAGTTCTTC

j_call: TRBJ2-2
clone_size: -
d_call: TRBD2
v_call: TRBV11-2
cdr3_aa: CASSNTQLAGAGGELFF
cdr3_nt: TGTGCCAGCAGCAACACGCAACTAGCGGGGGCGGGCGGGGAGCTGTTTTTT

j_call: TRBJ2-3
clone_size: -
d_call: -
v_call: TRBV25-1
cdr3_aa: CASSEYRSAVFTQYF
cdr3_nt: TGTGCCAGCAGTGAATATCGTAGCGCTGTATTTACGCAGTATTTT

j_call: TRBJ1-1
clone_size: -
d_call: -
v_call: TRBV12-3/TRBV12-4
cdr3_aa: CASSFGQVEAFF
cdr3_nt: TGTGCCAGCAGTTTCGGTCAGGTGGAAGCTTTCTTT

j_call: TRBJ1-1
clone_size: -
d_call: TRBD1
v_call: TRBV18
cdr3_aa: CASSPRTGKNTEAFF
cdr3_nt: TGTGCCAGCTCACCCCGGACAGGGAAGAACACTGAAGCTTTCTTT

j_call: TRBJ2-5
clone_size: -
d_call: -
v_call: TRBV19
cdr3_aa: CASKGGASQETQYF
cdr3_nt: TGTGCCAGTAAAGGGGGGGCCTCCCAAGAGACCCAGTACTTC

j_call: TRBJ2-7
clone_size: -
d_call: -
v_call: TRBV13
cdr3_aa: CASSPSGHGEQYF
cdr3_nt: TGTGCCAGCAGCCCTTCAGGGCACGGCGAGCAGTACTTC

j_call: TRBJ2-1
clone_size: -
d_call: TRBD2
v_call: TRBV13
cdr3_aa: CASSLLAGAVYNEQFF
cdr3_nt: TGTGCCAGCAGCCTACTAGCGGGGGCTGTATACAATGAGCAGTTCTTC

j_call: TRBJ2-5
clone_size: -
d_call: -
v_call: TRBV4-1
cdr3_aa: CASSRGDSYQETQYF
cdr3_nt: TGCGCCAGCAGCCGGGGGGACAGCTACCAAGAGACCCAGTACTTC

j_call: TRBJ2-2
clone_size: -
d_call: TRBD1
v_call: TRBV11-3
cdr3_aa: CASSAEQGSHTGELFF
cdr3_nt: TGTGCCAGCAGCGCGGAACAGGGGTCCCACACCGGGGAGCTGTTTTTT

j_call: TRBJ2-7
clone_size: once
d_call: -
v_call: TRBV7-9
cdr3_aa: CASSLVGRYSYEQYF
cdr3_nt: TGTGCCAGCAGCTTAGTGGGCAGATACTCCTACGAGCAGTACTTC

j_call: TRBJ1-4
clone_size: -
d_call: -
v_call: TRBV15
cdr3_aa: CATSRDLSRAGQLFF
cdr3_nt: TGTGCCACCAGCAGAGATTTATCCAGGGCTGGTCAACTGTTTTTT

j_call: TRBJ1-1
clone_size: -
d_call: -
v_call: TRBV20-1
cdr3_aa: CSASTSLNTEAFF
cdr3_nt: TGCAGTGCTAGTACCAGTTTGAACACTGAAGCTTTCTTT